Below are 27 T cell receptor beta chains sequenced from a single sample in a study of low-dose radiotherapy and immunotherapy resistance in tumors. Alpha- and beta-chain coverage of first-strand cDNA came from TRAV- and TRBV-specific primers. Both a constant-region primer and a V-primer adapter served to amplify TCRs across 15 to 25 PCR cycles. TCRdb independently ran MiXCR on the reads; one entry per CDR3 protein. The data show around 84,000 distinct CDR3 sequences, around a sixth seen once. Specified time point: after trial treatment. Described treatment: LDRT plus nivolumab, ipilimumab, low-dose cyclophosphamide and aspirin (RACIN trial). This specimen consisted of PBMCs, obtained after low-dose radiotherapy plus immunotherapy. These receptors were obtained from a male donor with prostate cancer.

This clonotype occurred many times. The chain is built from TRBV20-1 and TRBJ2-2; 11 bases match TRBD2. Looked up from germline, CDR1 is DFQATT and CDR2 is SNEGSKA (reference sequence). Trimming cost V 3 bases and J 0 bases; bases outside gene matches: 0. This CDR3 is built from 15 residues. The CDR3 spells CSARTSGTNTGELFF. CDR3 sequence (DNA): TGCAGTGCTAGGACTAGCGGGACGAACACCGGGGAGCTGTTTTTT.

This clonotype occurred a few times. The genes are TRBV27 and TRBJ2-7; 8 bases match TRBD2. The CDR3 has 13 residues. V trimming: 6 bases; J trimming: 6 bases; junction bases outside the gene matches: 7. Germline values: CDR1 MNHEY, CDR2 SMNVEV (reference sequence). The CDR3 sequence: CASRDASGGEQYF. CDR3 DNA sequence: TGTGCCAGCAGGGATGCGAGCGGGGGCGAGCAGTACTTC.

At least ten counts were recorded for this clonotype. The rearrangement links TRBV9 to TRBJ2-3, with TRBD1 matching over 9 bases. Germline V gene data show CDR1 as SGDLS and CDR2 as YYNGEE. Germline trimming cut 3 bases from V and 1 base from J; bases unmatched to any gene: 6. This CDR3 comprises 16 residues. CDR3 region: CASSATGGEGTDTQYF. CDR3 nucleotide sequence: TGTGCCAGCAGCGCCACAGGGGGCGAGGGCACAGATACGCAGTATTTT.

The table lists this clonotype with many counts. J is TRBJ2-7 and V is TRBV29-1, with a tentative D call TRBD2 (5 bases). Deletions cut 4 bases from V and 6 bases from J, with 10 bases between. Germline CDR1 SQVTM, CDR2 ANQGSEA. The CDR3 is made up of 11 amino acids. This CDR3 is CSVVSGIEQYF. The CDR3 bases are TGCAGCGTTGTATCCGGGATCGAGCAGTACTTC.

For this clonotype: A read error is likely here: a far larger clone is one base away. The chain is built from TRBV7-9 and TRBJ2-1; D might be TRBD1 or TRBD2, each matching 5 bases. The CDR3 consists of 13 residues. Trimming shortened V by 3 bases and J by 10 bases, and 13 bases separated the two germline ends. CDR1 is SEHNR and CDR2 is FQNEAQ in the germline V gene (reference sequence). CDR3 coding DNA: TGTGCCAGCAGCTTTCCTGGGACCTACGAGCAGTTCTTC. Its protein is CASSFPGTYEQFF.

This clonotype was observed many times. The J gene is TRBJ2-5, the V gene TRBV4-1, with 7 bases lining up with TRBD1. Germline assignment: CDR1 MGHRA and CDR2 YSYEKL. CDR3 length equals 14 residues. After removal of 1 base from V and 6 bases from J, the junction contained 5 bases not matched to a gene. This CDR3 is CASSQGTGTKTQYF. In nucleotides, the CDR3 is TGCGCCAGCAGCCAAGGGACAGGTACGAAGACCCAGTACTTC.

This clonotype was seen ten or more times. The genes are TRBV29-1 and TRBJ2-3; D unclear. Trimming removed 6 bases at V and 7 bases at J, with 14 bases between. CDR3 length equals 12 residues. Germline CDR1 SQVTM, CDR2 ANQGSEA. The DNA of the CDR3 is TGCAGCGTGACGCTTATTGTGAATACGCAGTATTTT. It translates to CSVTLIVNTQYF.

This clonotype was observed at least ten times. The CDR3 bases are TGCAGCGTTACTAGCCGGACTGGCCCCTACGAGCAGTACTTC. Protein sequence: CSVTSRTGPYEQYF. The chain is built from TRBV29-1 and TRBJ2-7, with a tentative D call TRBD2 (6 bases). Germline V gives CDR1 SQVTM, CDR2 ANQGSEA. Trimming shortened V by 5 bases and J by 2 bases, and 16 bases separated the two germline ends. CDR3 length equals 14 residues.

Of note for this clonotype: This likely reflects a read error, since a far larger clone is one base away. The chain carries TRBV13 and TRBJ2-1; 7 bases align to TRBD2. The better agreement between TRBJ2-7 and the DNA end casts doubt on the J call. The CDR3 consists of 15 residues. Germline CDR1 PRHDT, CDR2 FYEKMQ (reference sequence). CDR3 nucleotides: TGTGCCAGCAGTCTCACCGGGACTACAAACAATGAGCAGTACTTC. As protein: CASSLTGTTNNEQYF.

Comments on this clonotype: A far bigger clonotype differs at one base, so this is likely a read error. The CDR3 spells CASSVAQGRAEQFF. CDR3 sequence (DNA): TGTGCCAGCAGCGTAGCACAGGGGCGCGCCGAGCAGTTCTTC. This chain joins TRBV9 and TRBJ2-1; 7 nucleotides agree with TRBD1. This CDR3 is built from 14 residues. Per germline, CDR1 SGDLS and CDR2 YYNGEE. V gave up 0 bases and J gave up 10 bases; unmatched junction bases: 7.

In this sample, this clonotype turned up many times. The gene calls are TRBV18 and TRBJ1-1, with TRBD1 matching 7 bases. With 3 bases clipped from V and 9 bases from J, the junction kept 7 bases outside the gene matches. In germline, CDR1 is KGHSH, CDR2 LQKENI. The CDR3 sequence is 13 residues long. CDR3 nucleotides: TGTGCCAGCTCACCCGGACAGGATATGCAAGCTTTCTTT. Protein sequence: CASSPGQDMQAFF.

This clonotype came up many times. The chain has TRBV28 and TRBJ2-5, with D uncertain. This CDR3 has 15 amino acids. Per the germline V gene, CDR1 is MDHEN and CDR2 is SYDVKM. V was clipped by 1 base and J by 1 base, with 10 bases between them. The CDR3 spells CASSLYTETQETQYF. The DNA of the CDR3 is TGTGCCAGCAGTTTATATACGGAAACCCAAGAGACCCAGTACTTC. Using reference TRBV28 and TRBJ2-5 for the parts outside the CDR3, the full variable domain is DVKVTQSSRYLVKRTGEKVFLECVQDMDHENMFWYRQDPGLGLRLIYFSYDVKMKEKGDIPEGYSVSREKKERFSLILESASTNQTSMYLCASSLYTETQETQYFGPGTRLLVL.

This clonotype has only a few counts. The CDR3 DNA sequence: TGCGCCAGCAGCTGGGGGATAGCGGGCAGCACAGATACGCAGTATTTT. Residues: CASSWGIAGSTDTQYF. The chain couples TRBV5-1 to TRBJ2-3; 7 bases are shared with TRBD2. CDR1 is SGHRS and CDR2 is YFSETQ in the germline V gene. V was pared by 3 bases and J by 0 bases, with 7 bases of the junction left unmatched. This CDR3 is 16 amino acids long.

Worth noting for this clonotype: The junction does not match germline at one end; this may be a read error. CDR3 in DNA: TGTACCAGCAGTTTTGTAAGGCCCCCATACTACGAGCAGTACTTC. Amino acids: CTSSFVRPPYYEQYF. The chain employs TRBV28 and TRBJ2-7, with D hard to call. Looked up from germline, CDR1 is MDHEN and CDR2 is SYDVKM. CDR3 length: 15 amino acids.

The genes are TRBV12-5 and TRBJ2-2; D is tentatively TRBD1 or TRBD2 (5 bases each). The germline V and J ends were trimmed by 8 bases and 4 bases, with 11 bases remaining between them. Germline lookup yields CDR1 LGHNT and CDR2 FRNRAP. This CDR3 spans 13 amino acids. CDR3 protein: CASHGGTTGELFF. CDR3 sequence (DNA): TGTGCTAGTCACGGTGGGACCACCGGGGAGCTGTTTTTT.

This clonotype was observed at least ten times. This sequence joins TRBV6-6 and TRBJ2-7; D unclear. Trimming stripped 7 bases from V and 5 bases from J, with 9 bases between. CDR3 length: 11 residues. Germline CDR1 MNHNY, CDR2 SVGAGI (reference sequence). The CDR3 DNA reads TGTGCCAGCACCGCTGGGGACGAGCAGTACTTC. Protein product: CASTAGDEQYF.

This clonotype was recorded at least ten times. The chain recombines TRBV28 with TRBJ2-1; the D gene could be TRBD1 or TRBD2 (5 bases each). The CDR3 length is 15 residues. V dropped 2 bases and J dropped 4 bases, with 12 bases sitting between them. Germline-derived CDR1 and CDR2 are MDHEN and SYDVKM. CDR3 amino acids: CASSLGASFYNEQFF. CDR3 sequence (DNA): TGTGCCAGCAGTTTAGGGGCTAGCTTTTACAATGAGCAGTTCTTC. Full variable domain (rest looked up from reference TRBV28 and TRBJ2-1): DVKVTQSSRYLVKRTGEKVFLECVQDMDHENMFWYRQDPGLGLRLIYFSYDVKMKEKGDIPEGYSVSREKKERFSLILESASTNQTSMYLCASSLGASFYNEQFFGPGTRLTVL.

This clonotype has at least ten counts. The chain joins TRBV5-1 to TRBJ1-3, with D hard to call. Germline V gives CDR1 SGHRS, CDR2 YFSETQ. Trimming took off 2 bases at V and 7 bases at J, with 22 bases between the two ends. CDR3 length: 17 residues. The CDR3 coding sequence is TGCGCCAGCAGCTTTGGAACCCCGATTGGCGGAGCGAACACCATATATTTT. Encoded protein: CASSFGTPIGGANTIYF. The full variable domain, its missing parts supplied by reference TRBV5-1 and TRBJ1-3, is KAGVTQTPRYLIKTRGQQVTLSCSPISGHRSVSWYQQTPGQGLQFLFEYFSETQRNKGNFPGRFSGRQFSNSRSEMNVSTLELGDSALYLCASSFGTPIGGANTIYFGEGSWLTVV.

This clonotype has at least ten counts. The chain uses TRBV7-2 and TRBJ2-1, with 9 bases aligning to TRBD2. Trimming removed 3 bases from V and 7 bases from J; junction bases left unmatched: 10. This CDR3 region has 16 residues. In germline, CDR1 is SGHTA, CDR2 FQGNSA. In DNA form, the CDR3 reads TGTGCCAGCAGCTTCTCCGGGACTAGCCTTGGGAATGAGCAGTTCTTC. Translated: CASSFSGTSLGNEQFF.

This clonotype was counted ten times or more. The chain has TRBV10-3 and TRBJ2-1, with 7 positions matching TRBD2. CDR1 is ENHRY, CDR2 SYGVKD, per germline. This CDR3 contains 15 residues. The J segment lost 4 bases and the V segment lost 3 bases, leaving 6 bases of the junction unmatched. The DNA for the CDR3 is TGTGCCATCAGTGAATCTAGCGGAAAATACAATGAGCAGTTCTTC. Encoded protein: CAISESSGKYNEQFF.

This clonotype was recorded many times. The chain combines TRBV20-1 with TRBJ2-7; D remains ambiguous. The CDR3 is made up of 12 amino acids. Germline V gene data show CDR1 as DFQATT and CDR2 as SNEGSKA (reference sequence). V dropped 3 bases and J dropped 3 bases, with 9 bases sitting between them. In nucleotides, the CDR3 is TGCAGTGCTAGTCCCCTAATCTACGAGCAGTACTTC. Translated: CSASPLIYEQYF.

This clonotype was seen at least ten times. The chain joins TRBV4-3 to TRBJ1-6, with a weak D call TRBD1 (6 bases). The germline V gene encodes CDR1 LGHNA and CDR2 YSLEER. With 1 base removed from V and 7 bases from J, the gap between germline ends came to 8 bases. This CDR3 is 14 amino acids long. CDR3 region: CASSQAGANSPLHF. The CDR3 DNA is TGCGCCAGCAGCCAAGCAGGGGCCAATTCACCCCTCCACTTT.

This clonotype has at least ten counts. The J gene is TRBJ2-1, the V gene TRBV7-2, with 13 bases fitting TRBD2. Looked up from germline, CDR1 is SGHTA and CDR2 is FQGNSA. V shed 5 bases and J 7 bases; nucleotides not matched to a gene: 17. This CDR3 region has 19 residues. Here the CDR3 reads CASSLRLAGGPTWGNEQFF. The CDR3 nucleotides read TGTGCCAGCAGCCTTCGACTAGCGGGAGGCCCTACATGGGGGAATGAGCAGTTCTTC. Full variable domain (remainder filled in from reference TRBV7-2 and TRBJ2-1): GAGVSQSPSNKVTEKGKDVELRCDPISGHTALYWYRQSLGQGLEFLIYFQGNSAPDKSGLPSDRFSAERTGGSVSTLTIQRTQQEDSAVYLCASSLRLAGGPTWGNEQFFGPGTRLTVL.

This clonotype was seen repeatedly, ten times or more. The gene calls are TRBV7-2 and TRBJ2-7; 13 positions match TRBD2. CDR3 length: 15 amino acids. The germline CDR1 and CDR2 sequences are SGHTA and FQGNSA. V trimming: 8 bases; J trimming: 7 bases; junction bases outside the gene matches: 11. The CDR3 region is CASAPSGTSGTEQYF. The CDR3 nucleotides read TGTGCCAGCGCCCCGTCCGGGACTAGCGGGACTGAGCAGTACTTC.

Ten or more counts support this clonotype. The gene calls are TRBV12-3 or TRBV12-4 and TRBJ2-5, with D unclear. CDR3 length: 12 amino acids. V was cut by 3 bases and J by 6 bases, with 8 bases left in between. CDR3 DNA sequence: TGTGCCAGCAGTTTGCCCCCTCAGACCCAGTACTTC. Translated: CASSLPPQTQYF.

This clonotype was observed at least ten times. This chain links TRBV28 with TRBJ1-6, with D maybe TRBD1 (6 bases). The CDR3 is 15 residues long. V lost 10 bases and J 1 base, leaving 14 bases between the germline ends. Per the germline V gene, CDR1 is MDHEN and CDR2 is SYDVKM. The CDR3 protein is CATQEGESYNSPLHF. The CDR3 region has the DNA TGTGCCACCCAAGAGGGGGAGTCCTATAATTCACCCCTCCACTTT.

This clonotype appeared many times. The chain uses TRBV9 and TRBJ1-1, with 7 bases matching TRBD1. The CDR3 loop spans 16 amino acids. Trimming cost V 3 bases and J 3 bases; bases outside gene matches: 11. Per the germline V gene, CDR1 is SGDLS and CDR2 is YYNGEE. The CDR3 sequence: CASSAKAGGLHTEAFF. CDR3 coding DNA: TGTGCCAGCAGCGCCAAGGCAGGGGGGTTGCACACTGAAGCTTTCTTT.